This T cell receptor (beta chain) appears in the sequencing data of a study of T cells in Graves' hyperthyroidism and ophthalmopathy. This clonotype was counted a few times. RNA transcripts yielded amplified TCR beta CDR3 regions. First-round RT-PCR of the TCR CDR3 relied on the HTBI primer set. MiXCR was run by TCRdb on the multiplex PCR reads, yielding one entry per CDR3 protein. The repertoire has around 430,000 distinct CDR3 sequences, more than 12% of them found once; the top ten carry about 33%. The sequence came from a woman aged 25 to 39 with Graves' hyperthyroidism. The specimen was blood.

The CDR3 protein is CASSSGQVGAPSYNEQFF. The CDR3 region has the DNA TGTGCCAGCAGCTCGGGACAGGTGGGCGCCCCCTCCTACAATGAGCAGTTCTTC. The rearrangement links TRBV7-9 to TRBJ2-1; 8 bases agree with TRBD1. The CDR3 has 18 amino acids. After removal of 4 bases from V and 0 bases from J, the junction contained 11 bases not matched to a gene. Germline V lookup: CDR1 SEHNR, CDR2 FQNEAQ (reference sequence).